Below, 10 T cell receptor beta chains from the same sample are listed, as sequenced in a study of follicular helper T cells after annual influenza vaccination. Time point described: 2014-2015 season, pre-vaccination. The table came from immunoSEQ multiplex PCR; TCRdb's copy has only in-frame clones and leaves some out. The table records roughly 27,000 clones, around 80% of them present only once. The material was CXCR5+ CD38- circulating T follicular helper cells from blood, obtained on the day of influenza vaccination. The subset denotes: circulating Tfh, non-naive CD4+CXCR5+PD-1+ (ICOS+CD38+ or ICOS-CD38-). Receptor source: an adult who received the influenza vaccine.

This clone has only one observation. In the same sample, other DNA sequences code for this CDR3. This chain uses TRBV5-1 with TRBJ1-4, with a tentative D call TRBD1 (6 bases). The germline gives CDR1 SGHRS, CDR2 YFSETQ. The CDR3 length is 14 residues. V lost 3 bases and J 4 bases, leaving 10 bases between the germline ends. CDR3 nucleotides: TGCGCCAGCAGCTCGGACAGCCGTAATGAAAAACTGTTTTTT. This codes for CASSSDSRNEKLFF.

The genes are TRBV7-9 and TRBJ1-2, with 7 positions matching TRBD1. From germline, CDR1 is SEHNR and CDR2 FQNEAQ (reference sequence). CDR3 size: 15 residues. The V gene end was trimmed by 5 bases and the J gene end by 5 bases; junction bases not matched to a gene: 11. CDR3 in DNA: TGTGCCAGCAGCCTCCCAGACAGGGTTGGTTATGGCTACACCTTC. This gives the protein CASSLPDRVGYGYTF. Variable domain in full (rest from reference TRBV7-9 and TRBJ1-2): DTGVSQNPRHKITKRGQNVTFRCDPISEHNRLYWYRQTLGQGPEFLTYFQNEAQLEKSRLLSDRFSAERPKGSFSTLEIQRTEQGDSAMYLCASSLPDRVGYGYTFGSGTRLTVV.

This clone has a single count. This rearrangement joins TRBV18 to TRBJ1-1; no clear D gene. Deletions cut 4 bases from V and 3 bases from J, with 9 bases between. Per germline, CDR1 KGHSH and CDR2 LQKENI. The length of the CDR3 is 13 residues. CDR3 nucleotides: TGTGCCAGCTCACTTAACACAGACACTGAAGCTTTCTTT. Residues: CASSLNTDTEAFF.

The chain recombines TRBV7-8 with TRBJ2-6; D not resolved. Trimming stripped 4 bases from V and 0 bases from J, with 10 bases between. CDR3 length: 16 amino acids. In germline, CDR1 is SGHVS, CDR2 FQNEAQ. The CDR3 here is CASSSGPFSGANVLTF. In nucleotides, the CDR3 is TGTGCCAGCAGCTCTGGGCCCTTCTCTGGGGCCAACGTCCTGACTTTC.

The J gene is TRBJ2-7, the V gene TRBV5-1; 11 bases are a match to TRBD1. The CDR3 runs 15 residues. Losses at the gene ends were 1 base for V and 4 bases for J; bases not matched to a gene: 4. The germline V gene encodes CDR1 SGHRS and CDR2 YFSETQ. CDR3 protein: CASSLTGTGGYEQYF. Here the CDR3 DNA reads TGCGCCAGCAGCTTGACCGGGACAGGGGGGTACGAGCAGTACTTC.

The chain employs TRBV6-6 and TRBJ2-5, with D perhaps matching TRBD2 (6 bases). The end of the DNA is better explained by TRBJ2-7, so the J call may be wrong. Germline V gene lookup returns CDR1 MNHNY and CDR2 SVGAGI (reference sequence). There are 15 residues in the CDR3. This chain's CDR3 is CASSYGTLDTYEQYF. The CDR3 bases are TGTGCCAGCAGTTACGGGACTCTAGACACTTACGAGCAGTACTTC.

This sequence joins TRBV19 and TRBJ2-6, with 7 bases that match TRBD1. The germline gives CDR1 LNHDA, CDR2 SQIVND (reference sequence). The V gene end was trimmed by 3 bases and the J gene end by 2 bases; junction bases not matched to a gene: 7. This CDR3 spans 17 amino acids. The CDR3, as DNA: TGTGCCAGTAGTATCCGTTACGACAGGGCTGGGGCCAACGTCCTGACTTTC. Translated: CASSIRYDRAGANVLTF.

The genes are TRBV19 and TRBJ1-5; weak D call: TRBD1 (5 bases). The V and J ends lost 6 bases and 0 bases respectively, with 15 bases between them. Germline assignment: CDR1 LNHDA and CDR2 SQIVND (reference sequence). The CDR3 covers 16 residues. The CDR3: CASSPQGDYSNQPQHF. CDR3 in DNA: TGTGCCAGTAGCCCCCAGGGCGATTATAGCAATCAGCCCCAGCATTTT. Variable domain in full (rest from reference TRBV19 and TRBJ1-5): DGGITQSPKYLFRKEGQNVTLSCEQNLNHDAMYWYRQDPGQGLRLIYYSQIVNDFQKGDIAEGYSVSREKKESFPLTVTSAQKNPTAFYLCASSPQGDYSNQPQHFGDGTRLSIL.

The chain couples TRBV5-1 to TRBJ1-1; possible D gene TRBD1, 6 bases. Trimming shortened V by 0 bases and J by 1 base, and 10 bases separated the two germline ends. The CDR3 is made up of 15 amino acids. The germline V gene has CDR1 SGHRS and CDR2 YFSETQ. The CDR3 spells CASSLDPGQNTEAFF. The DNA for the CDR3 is TGCGCCAGCAGCTTGGACCCGGGACAGAACACTGAAGCTTTCTTT.

The CDR3 reads CASSQEGTSGGRDTQYF. CDR3 nucleotides: TGTGCCAGCAGCCAAGAAGGGACTAGCGGGGGGAGGGATACGCAGTATTTT. The chain links TRBV4-2 to TRBJ2-3, with 15 bases fitting TRBD2. This CDR3 spans 17 amino acids. V shed 0 bases, J shed 6 bases, and the junction held 4 bases outside the gene matches. Germline values: CDR1 LGHNA, CDR2 YNFKEQ.